The T cell receptor beta chain described here comes from a study of blood T cell repertoires in COVID-19. For the study at large: COVID-19 samples from acute and convalescent phases originated in the United States, Italy and Spain. In each case, the material was cDNA or gDNA derived from T cells, B-cell-depleted T cells, or PBMCs.

This clone was observed once. Authors' analysis steps: It was from reference gene primer amplification that nucleated cell counts were estimated. Repertoires were generated with immunoSEQ multiplex PCR, while TCRdb's copy carries only in-frame clones and drops some. Clone size and V and J calls were adopted from that table, with D and trimming inferred from the DNA. The sample records 300,000 to 400,000 clones, 91% being singletons. Trimming took 2 bases from V and 0 from J; bases not matched to a gene: 0. The CDR3 is 15 residues long. Germline V gives CDR1 KGHSH, CDR2 LQKENI. The genes are TRBV18 and TRBJ2-1; 8 bases line up with TRBD2. The clonotype comes from a woman younger than 35 who had recovered from COVID-19. Sequenced: peripheral blood. The CDR3 coding sequence is TGTGCCAGCTCACCAAGCGGGAGCTCCTACAATGAGCAGTTCTTC. It specifies CASSPSGSSYNEQFF.